These 12 T cell receptor beta chains share one sample of origin, sequenced in a study of T-cell reconstitution after alpha-beta-depleted transplantation in children. Library preparation (for TCRbeta) was performed with unique molecular identifiers. A single record per CDR3 protein comes from TCRdb applying MiXCR to the PCR reads. The table lists around 300,000 distinct CDR3 sequences, around 25% of them singletons. Specimen: PBMCs, mostly from graft donor cells, collected 180 days after TCRalphabeta/CD19-depleted stem cell transplant. These receptors originate from a male patient younger than 18 who had a stem cell transplant for acute lymphoblastic leukemia, so the T cells may come from the graft donor.

This chain links TRBV24-1 with TRBJ2-3; D is possibly TRBD2 (6 bases). The CDR3 extends over 14 amino acids. Germline V lookup: CDR1 KGHDR, CDR2 SFDVKD. Trimming removed 7 bases from V and 2 bases from J, with 12 bases in between. DNA for the CDR3: TGTGCCACCAGGGGGGGACCCCTCACAGATACGCAGTATTTT. Protein sequence: CATRGGPLTDTQYF.

This clonotype was observed a handful of times. The chain uses TRBV11-3 and TRBJ1-1; no firm D call. CDR1 and CDR2 (germline): SGHNT, YENEEA. V was clipped by 2 bases and J by 3 bases, with 10 bases between them. This CDR3 is built from 14 residues. CDR3 loop: CASSLMGSHTEAFF. CDR3 bases: TGTGCCAGCAGCTTAATGGGGAGTCACACTGAAGCTTTCTTT.

The gene calls are TRBV6-5 and TRBJ1-5; D might be TRBD1 (5 bases). This CDR3 spans 15 amino acids. Germline V gives CDR1 MNHEY, CDR2 SVGAGI. The germline V and J ends were trimmed by 1 base and 1 base, with 8 bases remaining between them. This CDR3 is CASSYLRDSNQPQHF. The CDR3 DNA sequence: TGTGCCAGCAGTTACTTAAGGGACAGCAATCAGCCCCAGCATTTT.

The gene calls are TRBV12-3 or TRBV12-4 and TRBJ2-7, with a weak D call TRBD2 (5 bases). This CDR3 has 16 amino acids. V was clipped by 5 bases and J by 7 bases, with 24 bases between them. The CDR3 coding sequence is TGTGCCAGCAGTCCCCACCCGGTGGCGGCTAGCCTAGAGCAGTACTTC. This gives the protein CASSPHPVAASLEQYF.

This clonotype was found a few times. V gene TRBV18 combines with J gene TRBJ2-5; 9 bases agree with TRBD2. The CDR3 is 17 residues long. V shed 2 bases and J 5 bases; nucleotides not matched to a gene: 12. Germline V gene data show CDR1 as KGHSH and CDR2 as LQKENI. DNA for the CDR3: TGTGCCAGCTCACCAGTAGCGGGAGTTATCAGGGTCGAGACCCAGTACTTC. It specifies CASSPVAGVIRVETQYF.

This clonotype was seen ten or more times. The chain is built from TRBV12-3 or TRBV12-4 and TRBJ1-2, with 9 bases lining up with TRBD1. This CDR3 has 14 residues. Trimming removed 4 bases from V and 0 bases from J; junction bases left unmatched: 0. The DNA for the CDR3 is TGTGCCAGCAGTTACAGGGGGCCTAACTATGGCTACACCTTC. Translated: CASSYRGPNYGYTF.

The DNA for the CDR3 is TGTGCCAGCAGCTTGAACCGGGACAGATACTACGAGCAGTACTTC. Residues: CASSLNRDRYYEQYF. The chain links TRBV5-5 to TRBJ2-7; TRBD1 aligns across 7 bases. CDR1 and CDR2 (germline): SGHKS, YYEKEE (reference sequence). This CDR3 is built from 15 residues. V was pared by 1 base and J by 3 bases, with 7 bases of the junction left unmatched.

The genes are TRBV3-1 and TRBJ2-1; 12 bases align to TRBD2. Germline V gene lookup returns CDR1 LGHDT and CDR2 YNNKEL (reference sequence). The CDR3 is 18 amino acids. Trimming took 1 base from V and 8 from J; bases not matched to a gene: 12. The CDR3 protein is CASSQVWPTSGSADEQFF. CDR3 DNA sequence: TGTGCCAGCAGCCAAGTGTGGCCGACTAGCGGGAGCGCGGATGAGCAGTTCTTC.

On this clonotype itself: The CDR3 ends on some other residue instead of the conserved phenylalanine or tryptophan, so this is likely a read error. The chain carries TRBV24-1 and TRBJ2-1; a possible D gene is TRBD1 (6 bases). The CDR3 spans 15 residues. The ends were cut back, 4 bases at V and 0 bases at J, with 9 bases in the middle. Germline V gene lookup returns CDR1 KGHDR and CDR2 SFDVKD. CDR3 sequence (DNA): TGTGCCACCAGTGAGTTACAGGGCTCCTACAATGAGCAGTTCTTG. This sequence encodes CATSELQGSYNEQFL.

This clonotype was seen only a few times. The chain recombines TRBV20-1 with TRBJ2-1; D is uncertain. Trimming cost V 5 bases and J 13 bases, with 12 bases left between them. This CDR3 is built from 10 residues. The germline V gene encodes CDR1 DFQATT and CDR2 SNEGSKA (reference sequence). CDR3 sequence: CSAQQQFQFF. The CDR3 nucleotides are TGCAGTGCTCAACAACAGTTCCAGTTCTTC.

This clonotype occurred many times. The V gene is TRBV12-3 or TRBV12-4, the J gene TRBJ2-1; the match to TRBD2 covers 10 bases. The trim removed 6 bases at V and 2 bases at J, leaving 7 bases unmatched. The CDR3 consists of 16 residues. The DNA for the CDR3 is TGTGCCAGCAGCCCCACCCTAGCGGGGGCCTACAATGAGCAGTTCTTC. Protein sequence: CASSPTLAGAYNEQFF.

The V gene is TRBV24-1, the J gene TRBJ2-1; 7 positions match TRBD1. CDR3 length: 16 amino acids. The germline V gene encodes CDR1 KGHDR and CDR2 SFDVKD. V gave up 4 bases and J gave up 4 bases; unmatched junction bases: 9. CDR3 nucleotide sequence: TGTGCCACCAGTGAACACGACAGGGTAAGATACAATGAGCAGTTCTTC. It codes for CATSEHDRVRYNEQFF.